This T cell receptor beta chain appears in the sequencing data of a study of identical twins (dated by TCRdb to about 2016). As for the study more broadly: To test whether fetal clonotypes persist, the study used deep sequencing on TCR alpha and beta repertoires from monozygotic twins, unrelated adults of various ages, and cord blood. Replicate twin experiments were performed at different times using different library preparation protocols to rule out contamination. Broad study findings and their caveats: Because the same donors could not be followed over many years, the conclusions relied on cross-sectional statistical analysis. Excess twin sharing in beta out-of-frame sequences was weaker because fewer shared sequences lowered the signal-to-noise ratio. Compared with coincidental sharing between unrelated individuals, out-of-frame TCR alpha sequences shared between twins showed an excess of sequences with low generation probability. Invariant T cells such as MAIT and iNKT could partly confound zero-insertion analyses, although diverse VJ usage argued against such confounding for most clonotypes. Out-of-frame TCR alpha sharing in monozygotic twins was systematically underestimated by recombination models, whereas sharing between unrelated individuals was in agreement with the recombination models. Fewer insertions were carried by abundant cord blood beta clonotypes, a similar but weaker trend appeared in young adult naive repertoires, and no such trend appeared in memory repertoires.

A few counts support this clonotype. This clone's antigen is unknown. No clone much larger than this one lies a single base away; base qualities are absent. V and J are truncated by 1 base and 5 bases respectively, leaving an intervening sequence of 12 bases. Including the terminal cysteine and phenylalanine, the CDR3 comprises 16 residues. Just the 48-base CDR3 DNA is kept, in frame starting at base 1. CDR1 and CDR2 are drawn from the germline V gene (reference sequence): MNHEY, SMNVEV. Every donor in the study was a healthy Caucasian. The twin cohort consisted of three pairs of female monozygotic twins, all aged about 18 to 30 years. Using Miltenyi CD45RO+ enrichment and human naive T-cell isolation kits, memory (CD45RO+) and naive T cells were isolated from PBMC. The library was prepared using 5' RACE. Sequencing was carried out with an Illumina HiSeq 2000. A universal primer binding site was added through template switching, and the final cDNA carried a unique molecular identifier so that TCR cDNA molecules could be counted accurately. First-strand cDNA for TCR alpha and beta chains was synthesized from specific primers in the conserved constant-segment region. To control for contamination, each cDNA library was double barcoded with a SMART-Mk sample barcode plus Illumina barcodes. TruSeq adapter sequences, together with Illumina sample barcodes, were added in two successive PCR steps. The Illumina HiSeq platform was used with custom primers to sequence TCR alpha and beta cDNA libraries. Per the source publication's procedure: Unique molecular identifiers were extracted from raw reads with MiGEC, and CDR3 positions were determined with MiXCR. For each individual, recombination models were inferred using an EM algorithm with the repgenHMM and IGoR tools. The tcR package in R was used for shared clonotype analysis, with sharing normalized by the product of cloneset sizes. To study raw recombination free of thymic and clonal selection effects, out-of-frame nonproductive sequences were analyzed. The public reads were quality trimmed at Q25 with fastp and then assembled into clones with MiXCR by TCRdb, keeping productive beta chains. A single entry per CDR3 protein holds the most common genes and DNA from its merged rows. The V and J calls here are based on TCRdb, not the publication. The sample records hundreds of thousands of distinct CDR3 sequences, about 8.1% of which are singletons. The ten largest clones take up about 2.1% of the sample.

This sample also appeared in a second study, on yellow fever vaccine responses in identical twins. Drawing on the second study: According to the authors, in identical twins the way T cells responded to vaccination appeared partly convergent and partly personalized. The study precisely tracked vaccine-responding T cell clones in identical twins.

The sample taken for sequencing was memory (CD45RO+) T cells sorted from blood. What this sample's cell subset or site label stands for: CD45RO+ enriched T cells. The rearranged chain carries TRBV27 and TRBJ1-6, with the D gene uncertain. The clonotype was recovered from a woman aged 18 to 35 in good health. The DNA reads TGTGCCAGCAGTTTATTGGAGGGAGGCAATAATTCACCCCTCCACTTT. Its coded protein is CASSLLEGGNNSPLHF.